Listed below are T cell receptor beta chains from one sample, sequenced in a study of response to subunit inactivated influenza vaccine. TCRdb called the RT-PCR reads again in MiXCR, with one record for every CDR3 protein. The sample includes 650,000 to 800,000 distinct CDR3 sequences, approximately 14% seen only once; the top ten take 6.5% to 8.5%. The specimen was PBMCs from blood, collected roughly 15 days before vaccination. These TCRs come from a man aged 50-59 years who received an inactivated influenza vaccine. CDR3s leave out the opening cysteine and the closing phenylalanine or tryptophan. Fields, in order: V gene, J gene, CDR3 protein.

TRBV7-9,TRBJ2-2,ASSLNLGSTGELF
TRBV20-1,TRBJ2-1,SASGGGRGNEQF
TRBV7-2,TRBJ2-7,ASGSDRVNEQY
TRBV11-2,TRBJ2-7,ASSLGQGASEQY
TRBV27,TRBJ2-2,ASSALTRASYGELF
TRBV13,TRBJ2-5,ASSLFGETQY
TRBV7-8,TRBJ1-5,ASSLSIQPQH
TRBV12-3/TRBV12-4,TRBJ2-5,ASTRGGGVQETQY
TRBV18,TRBJ1-5,ASSPGNRHPSNQPQH
TRBV20-1,TRBJ2-7,SASGLAGGPTYEQY
TRBV7-9,TRBJ1-2,ASSKIRGRSNYGYT
TRBV9,TRBJ2-4,ASSAGGAGASLIAKNIQY
TRBV11-2,TRBJ1-6,ASSSVGGRAYNSPLH
TRBV12-3/TRBV12-4,TRBJ1-1,ASSFGEVTEAF
TRBV12-3/TRBV12-4,TRBJ2-1,ASRGYEQF
TRBV3-1,TRBJ2-1,ASSQRNEQF
TRBV7-2,TRBJ2-5,ASSLYEDGTQY
TRBV7-6,TRBJ1-2,ASSRNDRGIYGYT
TRBV5-5,TRBJ2-5,ASSLARLGASQETQY
TRBV28,TRBJ2-2,ASSLVAGEVAGELL
TRBV7-8,TRBJ2-6,ASSLALPLGPGANVLT
TRBV2,TRBJ2-2,ASRKTGLANTGELF
TRBV15,TRBJ2-1,ATSIKLVYEQF
TRBV9,TRBJ2-1,DSSVASGIYNEQF
TRBV3-1,TRBJ1-2,ASSQNLYGYT
TRBV11-1,TRBJ2-7,ASSLQGAMYEQY
TRBV19,TRBJ2-7,ASSRIAGLKTYEQY
TRBV27,TRBJ2-6,ASSDYGANVLT
TRBV2,TRBJ2-2,ASSERRASDTGELF
TRBV5-6,TRBJ2-7,ASSSYYEQY
TRBV18,TRBJ1-3,ASSPESSGNTIY
TRBV6-1,TRBJ2-7,ASSEVGGTYEQY
TRBV5-1,TRBJ1-4,ASSETANNEKLF
TRBV24-1,TRBJ2-1,ATSEAGLAGSYNEQF
TRBV6-2/TRBV6-3,TRBJ1-2,ASSYERGSGQYAYGYT
TRBV20-1,TRBJ2-7,SALQTSSHEQY